This TCR beta chain was recovered during a study of cytomegalovirus exposure and HLA in healthy donors. The study drew the donors from its approximately 130-subject validation cohort, separate from the approximately 700-subject first cohort. Profiling relied on immunoSEQ multiplex PCR, and the TCRdb table lists in-frame clones only, not all of them. The sample yields 130,000 to 150,000 clones, around 90% seen once. The CDR3 is 15 residues long. V lost 1 base to trimming and J lost 6 bases, with 15 bases between them. In germline, CDR1 is LGHNA, CDR2 YNFKEQ. The rearrangement joins TRBV4-2 to TRBJ1-1; tentative D call: TRBD1 (6 bases). Sequenced: PBMCs. The TCR sequence derives from a woman under 30 in good health and CMV-seropositive. CDR3 nucleotide sequence: TGTGCCAGCAGCCAAGTAACGGGGGGCAGCCCTGAAGCTTTCTTT. It specifies CASSQVTGGSPEAFF.